Following are 31 T cell receptor beta chains from one sample sequenced in a study of cytomegalovirus exposure and HLA in healthy donors. The PCR had 60 Vbeta and 13 Jbeta primers. Data came from immunoSEQ multiplex PCR; TCRdb stores just in-frame clones and leaves some out. The repertoire has 120,000 to 150,000 clones, roughly 80% of them found once; the top ten carry about 1.2%. Sequenced sample: PBMCs. These receptors were obtained from a female donor in good health and CMV-seronegative.

V is TRBV7-9 and J is TRBJ2-4; TRBD1 might be the D (5 bases). V was shortened by 6 bases and J by 6 bases, with 9 bases between the two germline ends. CDR1 is SEHNR and CDR2 is FQNEAQ in the germline V gene (reference sequence). CDR3 size: 12 residues. The CDR3 nucleotides read TGTGCCAGCAGGACCGACAGAAACATTCAGTACTTC. Encoded protein: CASRTDRNIQYF.

V and J are TRBV2 and TRBJ1-5; 12 bases are shared with TRBD1. The CDR3 contains 18 residues. Trimming at V came to 5 bases and at J to 0 bases, leaving 8 bases not matched to a gene. Germline assignment: CDR1 SNHLY and CDR2 FYNNEI. In DNA form, the CDR3 reads TGTGCCAGCAGTTGGGACAGGGGGCGGGGGAATAGCAATCAGCCCCAGCATTTT. It translates to CASSWDRGRGNSNQPQHF.

The J gene is TRBJ2-2, the V gene TRBV6-5; D unclear. Trimming cost V 2 bases and J 4 bases, with 11 bases left between them. The CDR3 runs 15 residues. Germline CDR1 is MNHEY and CDR2 is SVGAGI. CDR3 sequence: CASSYEGGVTGELFF. The CDR3 DNA is TGTGCCAGCAGTTACGAAGGTGGAGTCACCGGGGAGCTGTTTTTT.

This chain joins TRBV15 and TRBJ1-1, with a tentative D call TRBD1 (6 bases). This CDR3 is built from 16 residues. Germline loops: CDR1 LNHNV, CDR2 YYDKDF (reference sequence). Deletions cut 0 bases from V and 7 bases from J, with 18 bases between. The CDR3 loop reads CATSREGDRQRGEAFF. The CDR3 DNA reads TGTGCCACCAGCAGAGAGGGCGACAGGCAGCGAGGTGAAGCTTTCTTT.

This sequence joins TRBV28 and TRBJ1-1; TRBD1 agrees at 10 bases. CDR1 is MDHEN and CDR2 is SYDVKM in the germline V gene. J was trimmed by 0 bases and V by 6 bases; bases with no gene match: 7. CDR3 size: 16 residues. The CDR3 sequence is CASSRGTGAMNTEAFF. The CDR3 nucleotides are TGTGCCAGCAGCCGGGGGACAGGGGCTATGAACACTGAAGCTTTCTTT.

The V call is TRBV5-4, the J call TRBJ2-7, with 10 bases identical to TRBD2. Germline trimming cut 4 bases from V and 1 base from J; bases unmatched to any gene: 2. The CDR3 length is 14 residues. Germline CDR1 is SGHNT and CDR2 is YYREEE (reference sequence). DNA of the CDR3: TGTGCCAGCAGCCAGACTAGCGGGTCCTACGAGCAGTACTTC. Its translation: CASSQTSGSYEQYF.

The chain joins TRBV29-1 to TRBJ2-1; 14 bases line up with TRBD2. CDR1 SQVTM and CDR2 ANQGSEA come from the germline V gene. V shed 3 bases, J shed 4 bases, and the junction held 5 bases outside the gene matches. The CDR3 extends over 16 amino acids. The CDR3 nucleotides are TGCAGCGTTGAGGGGACTAGCGGGAGTTTTTACAATGAGCAGTTCTTC. It translates to CSVEGTSGSFYNEQFF.

With regard to this clone: Other nucleotide sequences in the sample specify the same CDR3. The rearrangement joins TRBV6-5 to TRBJ2-7; tentative D call: TRBD1 (5 bases). Germline V gene sequence: CDR1 MNHEY, CDR2 SVGAGI. The CDR3 sequence is 13 residues long. Trimming left V 2 bases short and J 2 bases short, with 7 bases between. The CDR3 region has the DNA TGTGCCAGCAGTTACGGGGCTACCTACGAGCAGTACTTC. Residues: CASSYGATYEQYF.

The chain has TRBV6-1 and TRBJ2-5; D perhaps matches TRBD2 (6 bases). The V gene's germline CDR1 is MNHNS and CDR2 SASEGT. CDR3 length: 12 residues. The ends were cut back, 8 bases at V and 1 base at J, with 8 bases in the middle. The CDR3 nucleotides are TGTGCCAGCCGGGAGCTCCAAGAGACCCAGTACTTC. Protein product: CASRELQETQYF.

The genes are TRBV5-4 and TRBJ2-2; D is perhaps TRBD2 (5 bases). This CDR3 has 14 residues. The V end lost 0 bases, the J end lost 6 bases, and 9 bases lay between the germline ends. Germline CDR1 reads SGHNT; CDR2 reads YYREEE (reference sequence). CDR3 coding DNA: TGTGCCAGCAGCTTGGACGGGGTCGCCGGGGAGCTGTTTTTT. Translation: CASSLDGVAGELFF.

The rearrangement uses TRBV4-2 and TRBJ2-1, with 10 positions matching TRBD1. After removal of 1 base from V and 2 bases from J, the junction contained 2 bases not matched to a gene. The CDR3 spans 16 residues. CDR1 is LGHNA, CDR2 YNFKEQ, per germline. The CDR3 is CASSQAGTGAYNEQFF. For the CDR3, the DNA is TGTGCCAGCAGCCAAGCCGGGACAGGGGCCTACAATGAGCAGTTCTTC.

The chain joins TRBV30 to TRBJ1-1, with D maybe TRBD1 (6 bases). Germline CDR1 is GTSNPN and CDR2 is SVGIG (reference sequence). The CDR3 is made up of 15 amino acids. V lost 0 bases to trimming and J lost 0 bases, with 11 bases between them. CDR3 region: CAWSVWQGMNTEAFF. In DNA, the CDR3 is TGTGCCTGGAGTGTGTGGCAGGGGATGAACACTGAAGCTTTCTTT.

This chain uses TRBV6-5 with TRBJ2-2; the D gene is possibly TRBD1 (6 bases). Germline-derived CDR1 and CDR2 are MNHEY and SVGAGI. Trimming removed 4 bases from V and 4 bases from J, with 10 bases in between. The CDR3 totals 14 residues. The CDR3 reads CASSFSRGTGELFF. CDR3 coding DNA: TGTGCCAGCAGTTTTAGCAGGGGCACCGGGGAGCTGTTTTTT.

This chain uses TRBV6-5 with TRBJ2-2, with TRBD2 as a possible D gene (6 bases). The CDR3 is 14 residues long. Trimming took off 2 bases at V and 5 bases at J, with 9 bases between the two ends. The germline V gene has CDR1 MNHEY and CDR2 SVGAGI. In DNA form, the CDR3 reads TGTGCCAGCAGTTACACTGGAGGGACCGGGGAGCTGTTTTTT. Translated: CASSYTGGTGELFF.

This chain uses TRBV6-1 with TRBJ2-5; D perhaps matches TRBD1 (5 bases). The V and J ends lost 1 base and 4 bases respectively, with 13 bases between them. The CDR3 consists of 15 residues. Germline CDR1 is MNHNS and CDR2 is SASEGT. CDR3 residues: CASSEEDRGGETQYF. The CDR3 DNA reads as TGTGCCAGCAGTGAAGAGGATAGGGGCGGAGAGACCCAGTACTTC.

The V and J genes are TRBV6-6 and TRBJ2-7; TRBD2 agrees at 12 bases. The CDR3 runs 16 residues. Germline V lookup: CDR1 MNHNY, CDR2 SVGAGI (reference sequence). V shed 6 bases and J 7 bases; nucleotides not matched to a gene: 13. Here the CDR3 DNA reads TGTGCCAGCAGCCAGCTAGCGGGAGGGCCAGAGGGAGAGCAGTACTTC. Its translation is CASSQLAGGPEGEQYF.

The chain is built from TRBV6-1 and TRBJ2-7, with D maybe TRBD1 (6 bases). Germline V lookup: CDR1 MNHNS, CDR2 SASEGT. V was trimmed by 0 bases and J by 2 bases, leaving 11 bases between them. This CDR3 spans 15 amino acids. CDR3 protein: CASSEARQGPYEQYF. In DNA form, the CDR3 reads TGTGCCAGCAGTGAAGCTCGGCAGGGGCCCTACGAGCAGTACTTC.

There are a few counts of this clone. This sequence joins TRBV5-4 and TRBJ1-1, with D possibly matching TRBD1 (6 bases). Germline-derived CDR1 and CDR2 are SGHNT and YYREEE (reference sequence). V shed 6 bases and J shed 1 base, with 10 bases lying between them. The CDR3 has 13 residues. CDR3 in amino acids: CASMWGRNTEAFF. The CDR3 nucleotides read TGTGCCAGCATGTGGGGGCGGAACACTGAAGCTTTCTTT.

This rearrangement joins TRBV7-3 to TRBJ2-1, with TRBD2 matching 15 bases. In germline, CDR1 is SGHTA, CDR2 FQGTGA. CDR3 length: 16 amino acids. Germline trimming cut 5 bases from V and 10 bases from J; bases unmatched to any gene: 9. DNA of the CDR3: TGTGCCAGCAGCCCTCAGGGACTAGCGGGGGGCGGGGAGCAGTTCTTC. This gives the protein CASSPQGLAGGGEQFF.

J is TRBJ1-5 and V is TRBV7-9; D unclear. V dropped 5 bases and J dropped 4 bases, with 6 bases sitting between them. This CDR3 region has 12 residues. Germline V gene lookup returns CDR1 SEHNR and CDR2 FQNEAQ (reference sequence). CDR3 sequence: CASSPSNQPQHF. The CDR3 DNA reads TGTGCCAGCAGCCCTTCGAATCAGCCCCAGCATTTT.

This clone has more than one count but fewer than ten. This chain joins TRBV5-8 and TRBJ1-4; 7 bases agree with TRBD1. The CDR3 extends over 17 amino acids. Germline trimming cut 0 bases from V and 0 bases from J; bases unmatched to any gene: 5. The germline V gene has CDR1 SGHTS and CDR2 YDEGEE. CDR3 in amino acids: CASSLGDRATTNEKLFF. DNA for the CDR3: TGTGCCAGCAGCTTGGGCGACAGGGCGACAACTAATGAAAAACTGTTTTTT.

The rearrangement uses TRBV6-6 and TRBJ2-4, with TRBD2 identical over 13 bases. CDR3 length equals 16 residues. Germline-derived CDR1 and CDR2 are MNHNY and SVGAGI (reference sequence). V gave up 2 bases and J gave up 6 bases; unmatched junction bases: 4. CDR3 coding DNA: TGTGCCAGCAGTTACGGACTAGCGGGAGTCAGAAACATTCAGTACTTC. As protein: CASSYGLAGVRNIQYF.

This chain links TRBV29-1 with TRBJ2-7, with a weak D call TRBD2 (5 bases). The CDR3 is 14 residues long. V was trimmed by 3 bases and J by 1 base, leaving 13 bases between them. The V gene's germline CDR1 is SQVTM and CDR2 ANQGSEA. In DNA, the CDR3 is TGCAGCGTTGATTCTGTGGGAGAATCCTACGAGCAGTACTTC. Translated: CSVDSVGESYEQYF.

The chain recombines TRBV2 with TRBJ1-1; 10 nucleotides agree with TRBD1. The V gene end was trimmed by 4 bases and the J gene end by 4 bases; junction bases not matched to a gene: 3. The CDR3 contains 14 residues. Germline V gives CDR1 SNHLY, CDR2 FYNNEI. CDR3 in DNA: TGTGCCAGCAGTGTCGGGACAGGGGTCACTGAAGCTTTCTTT. It translates to CASSVGTGVTEAFF.

Only one count was recorded for this clone. The V gene is TRBV4-1, the J gene TRBJ2-2; D possibly corresponds to TRBD2 (5 bases). The germline gives CDR1 MGHRA, CDR2 YSYEKL. Between the trimmed V and J ends, which lost 4 bases and 0 bases, there was a span of 9 bases. The CDR3 consists of 15 residues. The CDR3 DNA reads TGCGCCAGCAGCCCCGGGGATACGAACACCGGGGAGCTGTTTTTT. Residues: CASSPGDTNTGELFF.

V gene TRBV21-1 combines with J gene TRBJ1-2; the table's D gene call, TRBD1, was not cross checked with the DNA. TRBV21-1 is shown as a pseudogene. This CDR3 is built from 14 residues. In DNA form, the CDR3 reads TGTGCCAGCAGCAAAGGGGGCTTTACTGGTGGCTACACCTTC. Translation gives CASSKGGFTGGYTF.

The chain uses TRBV11-2 and TRBJ2-1; 10 bases map to TRBD2. Germline assignment: CDR1 SGHAT and CDR2 FQNNGV. The CDR3 sequence is 15 residues long. V shed 1 base and J 7 bases; nucleotides not matched to a gene: 4. The CDR3 DNA sequence: TGTGCCAGCAGCTTAGTTGTGACTAGCGGGAATGAGCAGTTCTTC. Encoded protein: CASSLVVTSGNEQFF.

This clone was seen a handful of times. The chain couples TRBV15 to TRBJ2-5; 11 bases fit TRBD2. The CDR3 consists of 16 residues. Germline V gene lookup returns CDR1 LNHNV and CDR2 YYDKDF (reference sequence). The V segment lost 1 base and the J segment 5 bases; nucleotides outside the gene matches: 6. In DNA form, the CDR3 reads TGTGCCACCAGCAGAGGTAGCGGGAGGGCCGTGGAGACCCAGTACTTC. Residues: CATSRGSGRAVETQYF.

The V call is TRBV6-1, the J call TRBJ1-1; D is possibly TRBD1 (5 bases). V lost 7 bases and J 6 bases, leaving 12 bases between the germline ends. This CDR3 is 12 amino acids long. CDR1 and CDR2 (germline): MNHNS, SASEGT. The DNA for the CDR3 is TGTGCCAGCACGGGAGCCAGGGCTGAAGCTTTCTTT. It is translated as CASTGARAEAFF.

The chain employs TRBV20-1 and TRBJ1-1; D is perhaps TRBD1 (5 bases). Between the trimmed V and J ends, which lost 6 bases and 8 bases, there was a span of 10 bases. From germline, CDR1 is DFQATT and CDR2 SNEGSKA (reference sequence). CDR3 length equals 10 residues. The CDR3 loop reads CSANRGEAFF. The CDR3 nucleotides read TGCAGTGCCAACCGGGGGGAAGCTTTCTTT.

The V and J genes are TRBV18 and TRBJ1-1, with no clear D. CDR1 is KGHSH, CDR2 LQKENI, per germline. The CDR3 contains 15 residues. V was shortened by 3 bases and J by 1 base, with 12 bases between the two germline ends. The CDR3 DNA reads TGTGCCAGCTCACCCCGGGGAGGCCGGAACACTGAAGCTTTCTTT. This gives the protein CASSPRGGRNTEAFF. Together with reference TRBV18 and TRBJ1-1, the CDR3 gives the full variable domain: NAGVMQNPRHLVRRRGQEARLRCSPMKGHSHVYWYRQLPEEGLKFMVYLQKENIIDESGMPKERFSAEFPKEGPSILRIQQVVRGDSAAYFCASSPRGGRNTEAFFGQGTRLTVV.